This TCR beta chain was sequenced during a study of T cells after yellow fever vaccination (dated by TCRdb to about 2019). Regarding the complete study: The SMART-Seq v4 Ultra Low Input RNA kit was used to prepare libraries from fractions with low cell numbers. To follow T-cell clones before and after both primary and booster YFV17D yellow fever vaccination, bulk TCR alpha and beta repertoires underwent longitudinal sequencing. The cohort comprised two healthy male donors, one aged 18 to 29 and one aged 30 to 40 years. Blood samples were taken at several timepoints before and after primary and secondary immunization, and bulk PBMC replicates and cell subsets were isolated.

Summary of the overall study and its limitations: Only a couple of donors were included in the study, so the extent to which the findings can be generalized is limited. Computational filtering was required because FACS-sorted repertoires could contain abundant contaminating clonotypes from the bulk population. A small share of clonotypes occurred in both CD4 and CD8 compartments, likely arising from convergent recombination. After the booster, most of the clones that had expanded following primary vaccination were detected again (just under 97% of CD4 and 80% to 90% of CD8), which suggests that memory was broadly maintained. Compared with the primary T-cell response, the secondary T-cell response was weaker but faster, peaking on day 5 rather than day 15.

This clonotype was observed once. This clone's antigen is unknown. Per-base qualities were not stored, and no clone one base away is much larger. Weak support is all one read offers. TCR cDNA was synthesized by 5'RACE template switching, through which a universal primer site and unique molecular identifiers were introduced. Priming for cDNA synthesis came from both the TCR alpha and TCR beta constant segments. Library amplification involved two PCR steps, and the second step added sample barcodes and sequencing adapters. Sequencing of the libraries was done on either Illumina HiSeq 2500 (2x100 bp) or NovaSeq (2x150 bp). For the original study's pipeline: Reads were demultiplexed and collapsed into UMI consensus sequences with MIGEC, and V(D)J alignment was performed with MiXCR. Clonotypes responding to the vaccine were identified with edgeR on replicate PBMC samples, with the criteria of FDR below 0.01 and a log2 fold change above 5 up to day 15. Each bulk clonotype was labeled CD4 or CD8 based on which sequenced repertoire, CD4 or CD8, contained the clonotype at higher abundance. The public reads were reanalyzed by TCRdb: fastp trimming at Q25, MiXCR alignment, in-frame beta chains only. Every entry covers one CDR3 protein and lists the most common genes and DNA from its rows. The V and J calls and clone size are TCRdb's, not the authors'. Here the sample has approximately 580,000 distinct CDR3 sequences; approximately 16% occur a single time. Together, the top ten hold approximately 15% of the sample.

The treatment or condition label, read with the paper, signifies: live attenuated yellow fever vaccine strain. Two biological replicates of bulk PBMCs were collected at each blood-draw timepoint. A standard Ficoll-Paque protocol was used to isolate PBMCs from peripheral blood. TriZol was used to extract RNA from bulk PBMCs, CD4 and CD8 fractions, and dextramer-positive and dextramer-negative fractions. Reading from cysteine to phenylalanine, the CDR3 counts 18 amino acids. Kept here is only the CDR3 DNA, which spans 54 bases and is read in frame from base 1. V and J are truncated by 2 bases and 0 bases respectively, leaving an intervening sequence of 16 bases. CDR1 MNHEY and CDR2 SMNVEV are derived from the germline V gene (reference sequence).

This clonotype was obtained from a man aged 18 to 29 who received the YFV17D yellow fever vaccine. Sequencing used PBMCs, obtained 5 to 6 days after the first yellow fever vaccination. This chain is built from TRBV27 and TRBJ2-2; perhaps TRBD1 is the D gene, with 6 bases matching. The encoded CDR3 is CASSLRPPGHPNTGELFF. The bases are TGTGCCAGCAGTTTACGTCCCCCGGGACACCCGAACACCGGGGAGCTGTTTTTT.